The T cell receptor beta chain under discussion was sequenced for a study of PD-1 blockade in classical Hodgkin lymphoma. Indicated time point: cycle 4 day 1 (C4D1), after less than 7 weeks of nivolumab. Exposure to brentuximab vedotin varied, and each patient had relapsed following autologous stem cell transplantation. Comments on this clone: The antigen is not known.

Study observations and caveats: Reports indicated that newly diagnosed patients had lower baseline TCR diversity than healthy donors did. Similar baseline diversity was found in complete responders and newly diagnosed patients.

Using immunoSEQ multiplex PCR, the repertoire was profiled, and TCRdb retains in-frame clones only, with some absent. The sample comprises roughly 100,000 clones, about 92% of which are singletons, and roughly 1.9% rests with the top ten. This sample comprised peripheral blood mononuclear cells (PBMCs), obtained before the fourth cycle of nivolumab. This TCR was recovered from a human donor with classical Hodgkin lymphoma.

CDR3 in DNA: TGTGCCAGCAGTGACATCGGGACAGGGGCCCTCGGGGCCAACGTCCTGACTTTC. It is translated as CASSDIGTGALGANVLTF. The rearrangement links TRBV6-1 to TRBJ2-6; 10 bases match TRBD1. V was clipped by 3 bases and J by 4 bases; unmatched bases: 9. Germline V gene sequence: CDR1 MNHNS, CDR2 SASEGT. This CDR3 region has 18 residues.